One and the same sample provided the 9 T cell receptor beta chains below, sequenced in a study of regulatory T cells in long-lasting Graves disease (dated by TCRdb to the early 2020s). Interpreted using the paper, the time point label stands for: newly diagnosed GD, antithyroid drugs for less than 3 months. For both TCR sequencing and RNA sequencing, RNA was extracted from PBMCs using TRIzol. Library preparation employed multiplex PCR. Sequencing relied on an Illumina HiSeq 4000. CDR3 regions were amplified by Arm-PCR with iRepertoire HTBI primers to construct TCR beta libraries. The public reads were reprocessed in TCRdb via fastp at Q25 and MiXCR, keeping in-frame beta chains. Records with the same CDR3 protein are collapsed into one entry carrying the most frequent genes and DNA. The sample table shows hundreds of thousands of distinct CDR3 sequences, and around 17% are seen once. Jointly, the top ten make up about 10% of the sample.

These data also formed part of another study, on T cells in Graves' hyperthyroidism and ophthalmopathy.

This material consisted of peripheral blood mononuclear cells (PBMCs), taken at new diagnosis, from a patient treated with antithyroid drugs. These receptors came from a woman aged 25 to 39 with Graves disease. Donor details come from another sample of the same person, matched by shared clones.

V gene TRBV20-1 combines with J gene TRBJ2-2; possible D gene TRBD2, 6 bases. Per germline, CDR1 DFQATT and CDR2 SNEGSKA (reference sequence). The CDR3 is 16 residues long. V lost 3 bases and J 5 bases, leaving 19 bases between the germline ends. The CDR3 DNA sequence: TGCAGTGCTAGTGGCGCCGGGGGAGGAGGGACCGGGGAGCTGTTTTTT. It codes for CSASGAGGGGTGELFF.

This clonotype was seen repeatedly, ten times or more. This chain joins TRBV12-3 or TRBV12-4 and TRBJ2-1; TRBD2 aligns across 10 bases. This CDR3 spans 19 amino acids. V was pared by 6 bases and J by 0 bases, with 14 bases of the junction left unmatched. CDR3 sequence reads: CASRTVGTSGNFSYNEQFF. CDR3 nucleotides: TGTGCCAGCAGGACCGTGGGTACTAGCGGGAATTTCTCCTACAATGAGCAGTTCTTC.

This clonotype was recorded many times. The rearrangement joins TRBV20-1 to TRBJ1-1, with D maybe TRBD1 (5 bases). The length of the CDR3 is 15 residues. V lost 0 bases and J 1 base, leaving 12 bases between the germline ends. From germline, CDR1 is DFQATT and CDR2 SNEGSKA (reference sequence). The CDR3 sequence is CSAREYGGWNTEAFF. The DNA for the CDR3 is TGCAGTGCTAGAGAGTACGGGGGGTGGAACACTGAAGCTTTCTTT.

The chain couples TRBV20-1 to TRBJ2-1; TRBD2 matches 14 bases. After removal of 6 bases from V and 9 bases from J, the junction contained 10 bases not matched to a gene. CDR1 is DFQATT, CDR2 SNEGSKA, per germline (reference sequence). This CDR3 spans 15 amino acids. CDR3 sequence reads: CSADLGTSGSIEQFF. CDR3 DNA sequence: TGCAGTGCCGACCTGGGGACTAGCGGGAGTATTGAGCAGTTCTTC.

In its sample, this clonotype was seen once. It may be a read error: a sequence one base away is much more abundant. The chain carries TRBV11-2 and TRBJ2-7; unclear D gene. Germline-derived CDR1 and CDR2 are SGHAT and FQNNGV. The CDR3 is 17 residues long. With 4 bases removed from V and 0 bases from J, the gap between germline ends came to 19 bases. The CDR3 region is CASSSNPTLKSSYEQYF. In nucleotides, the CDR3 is TGTGCCAGCAGCTCCAACCCGACACTTAAGAGCTCCTACGAGCAGTACTTC.

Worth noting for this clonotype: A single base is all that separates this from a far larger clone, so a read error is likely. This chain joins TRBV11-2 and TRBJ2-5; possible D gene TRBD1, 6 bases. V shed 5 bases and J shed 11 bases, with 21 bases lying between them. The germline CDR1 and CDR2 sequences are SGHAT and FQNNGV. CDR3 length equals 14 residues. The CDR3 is CASSRRGLGNEQYF. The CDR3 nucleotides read TGTGCCAGCAGCCGCAGGGGTTTGGGCAATGAGCAGTACTTC. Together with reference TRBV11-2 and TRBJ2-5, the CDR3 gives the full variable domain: EAGVAQSPRYKIIEKRQSVAFWCNPISGHATLYWYQQILGQGPKLLIQFQNNGVVDDSQLPKDRFSAERLKGVDSTLKIQPAKLEDSAVYLCASSRRGLGNEQYFGPGTRLLVL.

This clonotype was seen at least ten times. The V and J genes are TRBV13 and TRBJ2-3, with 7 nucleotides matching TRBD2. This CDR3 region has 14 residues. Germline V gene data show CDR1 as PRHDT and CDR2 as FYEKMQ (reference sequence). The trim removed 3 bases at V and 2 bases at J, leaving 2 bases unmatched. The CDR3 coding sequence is TGTGCCAGCAGCTTTGGGACTACCACAGATACGCAGTATTTT. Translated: CASSFGTTTDTQYF.

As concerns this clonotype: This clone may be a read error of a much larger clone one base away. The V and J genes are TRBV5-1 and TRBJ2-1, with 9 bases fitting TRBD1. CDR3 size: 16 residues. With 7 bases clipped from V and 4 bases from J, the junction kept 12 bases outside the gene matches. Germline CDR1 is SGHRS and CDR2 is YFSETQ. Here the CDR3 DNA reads TGCGCCAGCGACACCGACACCGGGACAGGGTACAATGAGCAGTTCTTC. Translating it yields CASDTDTGTGYNEQFF.

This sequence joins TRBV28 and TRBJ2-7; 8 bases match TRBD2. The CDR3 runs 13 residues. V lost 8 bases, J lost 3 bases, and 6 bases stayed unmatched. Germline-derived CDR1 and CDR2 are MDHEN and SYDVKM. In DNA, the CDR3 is TGTGCCAGCCGAACTAGCGGAAACTACGAGCAGTACTTC. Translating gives CASRTSGNYEQYF.